This entry is about one T cell receptor (beta chain). Its antigen remains unidentified. No base quality information exists; no much larger clone differs at one position. Whole blood was collected in K2EDTA tubes by collaborating institutions according to the institutions' own protocols. For TCRbeta analysis, collaborators shipped samples in one of three forms: frozen whole blood, isolated PBMCs, or DNA extracted from either of those sample types. TCRbeta CDR3 regions were amplified from genomic DNA using the immunoSEQ Assay, a bias-controlled multiplex PCR. In the original analysis: The number of nucleated cells in each sample was estimated by amplification of reference gene primers within the assay. To quantify the absolute abundance of each unique TCRbeta CDR3 rearrangement, sequence reads were collapsed and filtered. Productive Simpson clonality was computed per sample as the square root of Simpson's diversity index over productive rearrangements. TCRdb holds this immuneACCESS table with in-frame rearrangements only. Some clones are missing; in checked studies, unresolved V genes explain under half, and the rest has no known cause. Clone size and the V and J calls come from that table; the DNA yielded D and trimming. This sample holds about 61,000 clones; about nine tenths were observed only once. In total, the top ten clones hold around a fifth of the sample.

The sample originates from a study of blood T cell repertoires in COVID-19 (dated by TCRdb to 2020 to 2022). Study-wide context: Collaborator samples came from the United States, Italy and Spain and covered acute and convalescent phases of COVID-19. The material from the prospective study consisted of cDNA or gDNA derived from T cells, B-cell-depleted T cells, or PBMCs. Deeply sampled blood TCRbeta repertoires from subjects exposed to, actively infected with, or recovered from COVID-19 were included in the dataset. The repertoires were released in a freely available public database meant as a resource for research on the immune response to SARS-CoV-2. Samples were obtained from the ongoing ImmuneRACE study (first 160 participants) and from over 1,000 subjects provided by 6 global collaborators. Sample metadata almost always included a de-identified subject ID, COVID-19 status, age in years and sex. Where available, HLA class I and class II types were taken from metadata supplied by the sample provider and were not determined by assay-based typing. Findings and caveats that apply to the study as a whole: Clinical and demographic metadata were provided uncurated, with the amount varying by source and participant.

The germline ends are 9 bases apart after V is trimmed by 0 bases and J by 2 bases. Taken from the germline V gene, the CDR1 and CDR2 loops are SGHDT and YYEEEE. Counted from cysteine to phenylalanine, this CDR3 has 15 amino acids. The read is trimmed to its CDR3 DNA, 45 bases read in frame from base 1. The TCR comes from a woman in her fifties or sixties with active or convalescent COVID-19. The chain employs TRBV5-6 and TRBJ2-1; possibly the D gene is TRBD2, per 6 matching bases. Material: peripheral blood. DNA sequence: TGTGCCAGCAGCTTGGGGGGCGGGGCCTACAATGAGCAGTTCTTC. Its translation is CASSLGGGAYNEQFF.